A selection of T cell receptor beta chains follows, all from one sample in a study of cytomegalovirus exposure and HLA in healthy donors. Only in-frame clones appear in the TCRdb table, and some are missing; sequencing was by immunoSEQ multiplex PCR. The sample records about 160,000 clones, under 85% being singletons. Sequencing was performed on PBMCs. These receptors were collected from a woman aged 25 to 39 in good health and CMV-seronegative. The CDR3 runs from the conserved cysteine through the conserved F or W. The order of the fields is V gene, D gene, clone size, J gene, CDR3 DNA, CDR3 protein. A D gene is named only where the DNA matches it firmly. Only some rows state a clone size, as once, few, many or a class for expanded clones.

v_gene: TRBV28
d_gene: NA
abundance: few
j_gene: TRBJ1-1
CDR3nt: TGTGCCAGCAGTACCCTCCCTGGGGAGACTTTT
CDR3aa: CASSTLPGETF

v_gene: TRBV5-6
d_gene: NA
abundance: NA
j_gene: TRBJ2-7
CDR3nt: TGTGCCAGCAGTCCGCACGGCGGGACCTACGAGCAGTACTTC
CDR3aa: CASSPHGGTYEQYF

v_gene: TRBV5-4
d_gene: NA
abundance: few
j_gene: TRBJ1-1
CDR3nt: TGTGCCAGCAGCTTAGGTGGGGCAGGTGGCGTTGAAGCTTTCTTT
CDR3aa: CASSLGGAGGVEAFF

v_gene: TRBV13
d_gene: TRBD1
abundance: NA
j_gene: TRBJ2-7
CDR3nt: TGTGCCAGCAGCGAAAGTACAGGGGGCGCGGACGAGCAGTACTTC
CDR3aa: CASSESTGGADEQYF

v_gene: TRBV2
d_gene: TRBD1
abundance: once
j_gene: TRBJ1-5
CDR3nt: TGTGCCAGCAGTGGGACAGGGGGCACTCAGCCCCAGCATTTT
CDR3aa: CASSGTGGTQPQHF

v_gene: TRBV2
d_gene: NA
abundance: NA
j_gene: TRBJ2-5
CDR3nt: TGTGCCAGCGGTCCGGGACAATACCAAGAGACCCAGTACTTC
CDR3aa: CASGPGQYQETQYF

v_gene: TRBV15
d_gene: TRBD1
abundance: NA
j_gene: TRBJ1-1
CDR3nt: TGTGCCACCAGCAGAGATCGGTCAACGCGACAGGGAAACACTGAAGCTTTCTTT
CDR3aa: CATSRDRSTRQGNTEAFF

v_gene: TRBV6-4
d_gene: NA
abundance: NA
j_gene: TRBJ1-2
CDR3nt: TGTGCCAGCAGGAGGACTGGTGGCTACACCTTC
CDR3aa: CASRRTGGYTF

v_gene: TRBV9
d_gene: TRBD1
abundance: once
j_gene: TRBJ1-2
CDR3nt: TGTGCCAGCAGCGTAGGGACAGGGGGTGGTGGCTACACCTTC
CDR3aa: CASSVGTGGGGYTF

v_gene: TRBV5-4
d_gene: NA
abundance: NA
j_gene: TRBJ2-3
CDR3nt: TGTGCCAGCAGCCTCGGACAGCGCACAGATACGCAGTATTTT
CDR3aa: CASSLGQRTDTQYF

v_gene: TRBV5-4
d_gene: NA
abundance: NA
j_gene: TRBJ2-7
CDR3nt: TGTGCCAGCAGCCAATCAAGAGGGACTGACTACGAGCAGTACTTC
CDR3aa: CASSQSRGTDYEQYF

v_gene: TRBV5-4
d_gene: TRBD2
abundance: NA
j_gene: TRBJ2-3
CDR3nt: TGTGCCAGCAGCACAATAGCGGGGATTGATACGCAGTATTTT
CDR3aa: CASSTIAGIDTQYF

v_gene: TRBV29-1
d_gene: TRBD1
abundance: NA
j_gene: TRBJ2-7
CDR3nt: TGCAGCGTCGCCCCGGGACAGGGGGCAGGAGAGCAGTACTTC
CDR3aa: CSVAPGQGAGEQYF

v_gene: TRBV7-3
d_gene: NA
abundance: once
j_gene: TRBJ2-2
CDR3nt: TGTGCCAGCAGCTTATCCCGGAACACCGGGGAGCTGTTTTTT
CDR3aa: CASSLSRNTGELFF

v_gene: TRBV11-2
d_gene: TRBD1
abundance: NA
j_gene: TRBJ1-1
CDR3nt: TGTGCCAGCAGCTTGGGACAGATGAACACTGAAGCTTTCTTT
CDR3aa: CASSLGQMNTEAFF

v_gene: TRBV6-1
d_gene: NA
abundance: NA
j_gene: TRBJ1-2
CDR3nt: TGTGCCAGCAGTGAAGTGCGGTACTATGGCTACACCTTC
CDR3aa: CASSEVRYYGYTF

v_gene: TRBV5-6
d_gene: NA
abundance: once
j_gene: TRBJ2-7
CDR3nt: TGTGCCAGCAGCTTGGAGGTCGCGGGCGAGCAGTACTTC
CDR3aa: CASSLEVAGEQYF